The sequence of this T cell receptor beta chain was determined in a study of blood T cell repertoires in COVID-19. Study-wide background: Some COVID-19 samples were acute and others convalescent; all came from the United States, Italy and Spain. Sample material is recorded as cDNA or gDNA derived from T cells, B-cell-depleted T cells, or PBMCs.

Source study methods: Counts of nucleated cells, estimated from reference gene primer amplification, were obtained. Libraries were prepared by immunoSEQ multiplex PCR; TCRdb keeps only in-frame clonotypes and omits some of them. For V, J and clone size, that table is used; D and trimming come from the DNA. The data show 40,000 to 60,000 clones, more than 75% seen once. CDR3 length: 20 residues. CDR1 is KGHSH, CDR2 LQKENI, per germline. Trimming stripped 1 base from V and 2 bases from J, with 25 bases between. Sequenced input: peripheral blood. The rearrangement uses TRBV18 and TRBJ2-3; possible D gene TRBD2, 7 bases. The clonotype was recovered from a human donor in a cohort sampled during active COVID-19. This CDR3 reads CASSPLPLGGAASYTDTQYF. CDR3 sequence (DNA): TGTGCCAGCTCACCACTCCCTCTGGGGGGGGCGGCCTCCTACACAGATACGCAGTATTTT.